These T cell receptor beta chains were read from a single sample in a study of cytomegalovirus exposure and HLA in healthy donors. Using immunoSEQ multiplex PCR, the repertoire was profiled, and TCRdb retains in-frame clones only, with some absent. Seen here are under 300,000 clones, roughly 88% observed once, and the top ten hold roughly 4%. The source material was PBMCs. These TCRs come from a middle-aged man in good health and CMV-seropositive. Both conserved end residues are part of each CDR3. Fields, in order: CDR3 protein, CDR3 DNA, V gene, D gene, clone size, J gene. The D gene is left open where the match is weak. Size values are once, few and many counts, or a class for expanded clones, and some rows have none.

CASTSRLGGSLGTDTQYF,TGTGCCAGCACCTCGAGGTTGGGAGGTTCCTTAGGCACAGATACGCAGTATTTT,TRBV7-9,NA,once,TRBJ2-3
CASSVIRDRVNEQFF,TGTGCCAGTAGTGTGATCCGGGACAGGGTTAATGAGCAGTTCTTC,TRBV19,TRBD1,NA,TRBJ2-1
CASSLAQGTDTQYF,TGTGCCAGCAGCTTGGCCCAGGGGACAGATACGCAGTATTTT,TRBV5-6,NA,NA,TRBJ2-3
CASSLLKTGASSGANVLTF,TGTGCCAGCAGTTTATTAAAGACAGGGGCCAGCTCTGGGGCCAACGTCCTGACTTTC,TRBV28,TRBD1,NA,TRBJ2-6
CASVSGAGATYNEQFF,TGTGCCAGCGTGAGCGGTGCGGGGGCAACCTACAATGAGCAGTTCTTC,TRBV28,NA,few,TRBJ2-1
CASSPQGWTSRNLYF,TGTGCCAGCAGTCCCCAAGGTTGGACTAGCCGTAATCTGTACTTC,TRBV27,TRBD2,NA,TRBJ2-4
CASNSVGSSYEQYF,TGCGCCAGCAACTCCGTGGGCAGCTCCTACGAGCAGTACTTC,TRBV5-1,NA,many,TRBJ2-7
CASSLGLAGGENIQYF,TGTGCCAGCAGCTTAGGACTAGCGGGAGGTGAAAACATTCAGTACTTC,TRBV7-2,TRBD2,NA,TRBJ2-4
CASSLGGTSVGKLFF,TGTGCCAGCAGCTTAGGTGGGACATCAGTTGGAAAACTGTTTTTT,TRBV11-2,NA,NA,TRBJ1-4
CASSYGDRGIEKLFF,TGTGCCAGCAGTTACGGTGACAGGGGGATTGAAAAACTGTTTTTT,TRBV6-6,TRBD1,NA,TRBJ1-4
CASSLIAGSFKNEQFF,TGTGCCAGCAGTTTGATTGCGGGAAGTTTTAAGAATGAGCAGTTCTTC,TRBV28,NA,NA,TRBJ2-1
CASSLGERGNYSPLHF,TGTGCCAGCAGCTTAGGGGAGAGGGGGAACTATTCACCCCTCCACTTT,TRBV5-4,NA,NA,TRBJ1-6
CASSLVQGPDTQYF,TGTGCCAGCAGCTTAGTACAGGGGCCAGATACGCAGTATTTT,TRBV7-2,TRBD1,NA,TRBJ2-3
CASSFGGQGMNTEAFF,TGTGCCAGCAGTTTTGGGGGACAGGGGATGAACACTGAAGCTTTCTTT,TRBV28,TRBD1,NA,TRBJ1-1
CASCATDTQYF,TGTGCCAGCTGCGCCACAGATACGCAGTATTTT,TRBV28,NA,NA,TRBJ2-3
CASSSGTGGLETQYF,TGTGCCAGCAGCTCCGGGACAGGGGGCTTAGAGACCCAGTACTTC,TRBV11-2,TRBD1,NA,TRBJ2-5
CASSRSGGIWNQPQHF,TGTGCCAGCTCACGGTCTGGGGGGATTTGGAATCAGCCCCAGCATTTT,TRBV18,NA,NA,TRBJ1-5
CASSLAGAYNEQFF,TGCGCCAGCAGCTTGGCAGGTGCCTACAATGAGCAGTTCTTC,TRBV5-1,NA,NA,TRBJ2-1
CASSQVRSGTSGRGYLYEQYF,TGTGCCAGCTCACAAGTCCGTTCCGGGACTAGCGGGAGGGGCTACCTCTACGAGCAGTACTTC,TRBV18,TRBD2,NA,TRBJ2-7
CATTSGVWTEAFF,TGTGCCACTACCTCAGGGGTGTGGACTGAAGCTTTCTTT,TRBV19,NA,NA,TRBJ1-1
CASSLVPTARNTEAFF,TGTGCCAGCAGCTTAGTTCCGACAGCAAGGAACACTGAAGCTTTCTTT,TRBV7-8,NA,NA,TRBJ1-1
CASSLTGDNSPLHF,TGCGCCAGCAGCTTGACAGGGGACAATTCACCCCTCCACTTT,TRBV5-1,TRBD1,NA,TRBJ1-6
CASSVGGGRAQPQHF,TGTGCCAGCAGCGTCGGCGGGGGACGGGCTCAGCCCCAGCATTTT,TRBV9,NA,NA,TRBJ1-5
CASSEGGRGKGAFF,TGTGCCAGCAGTGAAGGTGGCAGGGGAAAAGGAGCTTTCTTT,TRBV2,NA,NA,TRBJ1-1
CATSRARSGGGRGLSYGYTF,TGTGCCACCAGCAGAGCTAGGTCTGGCGGCGGCAGGGGCCTATCCTATGGCTACACCTTC,TRBV15,NA,NA,TRBJ1-2
CASSETRQGVPQHF,TGTGCCAGCAGTGAAACGCGGCAGGGGGTGCCCCAGCATTTT,TRBV2,TRBD1,NA,TRBJ1-5
CASSLQGGSTYNEQFF,TGTGCCAGCAGTTTACAGGGCGGTTCGACCTACAATGAGCAGTTCTTC,TRBV6-5,NA,NA,TRBJ2-1
CASRDGAPETQYF,TGTGCCAGCAGGGATGGGGCGCCGGAGACCCAGTACTTC,TRBV2,NA,NA,TRBJ2-5
CASSTGGTDTQYF,TGTGCCAGCAGCACGGGGGGTACAGATACGCAGTATTTT,TRBV7-2,TRBD2,NA,TRBJ2-3
CASSIWGGSSNQPQHF,TGTGCCAGTAGTATATGGGGAGGGTCTAGCAATCAGCCCCAGCATTTT,TRBV19,NA,NA,TRBJ1-5
CASSPDKNTEAFF,TGTGCCAGCAGCCCCGACAAGAACACTGAAGCTTTCTTT,TRBV7-9,NA,NA,TRBJ1-1
CAWSPPGLAGVREQFF,TGTGCCTGGAGTCCACCGGGACTAGCGGGAGTCCGCGAGCAGTTCTTC,TRBV30,TRBD2,NA,TRBJ2-1